This TCR beta chain was captured in a study of Graves' ophthalmopathy and Graves' hyperthyroidism (dated by TCRdb to the late 2010s). For the wider study: Peripheral blood was collected before any treatment was given, at the time of initial diagnosis. The study used TCR beta repertoire signatures to distinguish Graves' ophthalmopathy from Graves' hyperthyroidism and to predict progression to ophthalmopathy. In total, 135 blood samples were TCR-sequenced: under 45 ophthalmopathy, roughly 80 hyperthyroidism and about 17 hyperthyroidism-to-ophthalmopathy patients. To explore V-J signatures that separate ophthalmopathy from hyperthyroidism, a discovery set of approximately 100 patients was enrolled, consisting of under 50 with ophthalmopathy and approximately 60 with stable hyperthyroidism. An independent validation cohort was composed of 18 hyperthyroidism patients and more than 15 patients who later progressed from hyperthyroidism to ophthalmopathy. In five to seven hyperthyroidism patients, the T-cell repertoire of thyroid tissue was compared with the T-cell repertoire of blood. After sampling, hyperthyroidism patients received methimazole starting at 30 mg daily, and ophthalmopathy patients received high-dose intravenous methylprednisolone. The approximately 90 discovery patients were randomly split 7:3 into training and test sets. What the research found in general, with its limitations: In validation, the model predicted ophthalmopathy progression with 70.59% sensitivity and approximately 78% specificity; some 13 predicted patients were CT-confirmed with GO in a median of about 6.2 months. Most of the expanded thyroid clonotypes with a frequency above 0.001 were also detected in blood, and it was suggested that the thyroid immune response may be reflected by blood repertoires. In cross-validation, the 13-signature model distinguished ophthalmopathy from stable hyperthyroidism with more than 85% sensitivity and over 81% specificity, while in the test set the corresponding values were 80% and 75%. No statistical method was used to set the sample size in advance, and the investigators knew which group each participant was assigned to.

A patient counted as having stable hyperthyroidism if there was no progression to ophthalmopathy within 18 months of follow-up. Hyperthyroidism patients were newly diagnosed, were aged 18 to 65 years, and had a disease duration under 2 months. Anyone with other autoimmune diseases, uncontrolled infections, pregnancy or lactation was excluded from the study. Diagnosis relied on clinical symptoms, serum thyroxine, TRAb, thyroid ultrasound and orbital computed tomography. Ficoll-Paque density gradient centrifugation was used to isolate PBMCs from 8 to 10 ml of fresh peripheral blood. Total RNA was extracted using Trizol reagent, and RNA quality was checked on an Agilent 2100 Bioanalyzer. This clonotype has a handful of counts. Its binding antigen is unknown. No much larger clone exists at a distance of one base, and base qualities are not known. TCR beta CDR3 regions were amplified from RNA transcripts for repertoire sequencing. The first round of RT-PCR was done with HTBI primers and the Qiagen OneStep RT-PCR kit, and was followed by a second round of multiplex PCR, then size selection and purification. Libraries were sequenced on an Illumina HiSeq2000 using paired-end 100 bp reads. The paper's processing steps were these. Reads were processed with SOAPnuke, discarding reads with adapters, uncalled bases, mean Phred below 15, or no exact constant-primer or identifier match. High-quality paired reads were merged with COPE v1.2.5. Each unique nucleotide sequence was treated as a clonotype, and MiTCR v1.1 was used to align the clonotypes to the IMGT TRB V, D and J references. Only V-J combinations with frequency above 0.0001 were analysed, covering approximately 99% of repertoires. A TCR clonal expansion and chaos score per V-J combination was defined as the ratio of F50 clonal expansion to chaos observed in the TCRdist matrix. Welch's t-statistics and random forest were used to reduce the features to approximately 13 V-J combinations, which were then used as input to a naive Bayes classifier. The Morisita-Horn index was used to measure how similar the thyroid and blood repertoires were. TCRdb applied fastp at Q25 and MiXCR to the public reads, then kept only in-frame beta chains. When rows share a CDR3 protein, they turn into one entry using the most common DNA and genes. TCRdb's processing, not the authors' own work, is the source of the V and J calls. The sample table contains about 420,000 distinct CDR3 sequences; only one count was recorded for roughly 21% of them. Around 3.2% of the sample lies in the top ten.

CDR1 MNHNS and CDR2 SASEGT were looked up in the germline V gene. Its CDR3 holds 15 amino acids, cysteine through phenylalanine. CDR3 DNA is the only sequence kept; it has 45 bases, read in frame from the first base. The V end loses 5 bases and the J end loses 2 bases, and a stretch of 14 bases separates them. The source material was peripheral blood. The rearranged chain carries TRBV6-1 and TRBJ2-3, with TRBD1 perhaps the D gene, on 6 matching bases. The TCR sequence derives from a woman aged 18-35 years with stable Graves' hyperthyroidism. Donor details come from another sample of the same person, matched by shared clones. The DNA reads TGTGCCAGCAGTATCCACACAGGGATCACAGATACGCAGTATTTT. It is translated as CASSIHTGITDTQYF.